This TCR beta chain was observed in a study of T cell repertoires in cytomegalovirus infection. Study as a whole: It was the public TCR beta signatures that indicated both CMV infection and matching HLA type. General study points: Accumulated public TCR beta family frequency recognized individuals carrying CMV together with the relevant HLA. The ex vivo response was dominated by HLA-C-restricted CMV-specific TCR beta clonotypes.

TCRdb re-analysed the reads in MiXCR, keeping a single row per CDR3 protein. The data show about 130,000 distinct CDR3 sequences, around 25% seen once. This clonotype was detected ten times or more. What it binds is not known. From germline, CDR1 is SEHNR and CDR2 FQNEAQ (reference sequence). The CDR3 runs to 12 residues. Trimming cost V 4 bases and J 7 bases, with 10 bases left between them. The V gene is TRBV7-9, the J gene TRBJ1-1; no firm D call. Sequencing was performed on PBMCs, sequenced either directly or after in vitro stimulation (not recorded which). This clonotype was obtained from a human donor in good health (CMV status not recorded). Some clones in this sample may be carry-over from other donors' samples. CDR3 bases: TGTGCCAGCAGCTATGACATCGGTGAAGCTTTCTTT. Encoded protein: CASSYDIGEAFF.